Listed here are 22 T cell receptor beta chains from one sample, sequenced in a study of T-cell memory formation after mild COVID-19. TCRdb passed the 5' RACE reads through MiXCR, listing each CDR3 protein once. The sample comprises around 200,000 distinct CDR3 sequences, more than 9% of which are singletons, and 2.5% to 3.5% rests with the top ten. The source material was PBMCs or a T cell subset sorted from them (not recorded which). The receptor source for this set is a man between 18 and 29 years old who had mild COVID-19 (a few samples of this study predate the infection). Cell type and time point are not known.

The rearrangement joins TRBV27 to TRBJ1-1; TRBD1 is a possible D gene (6 bases). V shed 5 bases and J shed 0 bases, with 13 bases lying between them. This CDR3 is 15 amino acids long. The germline CDR1 and CDR2 sequences are MNHEY and SMNVEV (reference sequence). The CDR3 DNA reads TGTGCCAGCAGTGTAACCGGGACAATGAACACTGAAGCTTTCTTT. Protein product: CASSVTGTMNTEAFF.

This chain connects TRBV7-2 to TRBJ2-3; D gene unclear. The V end lost 3 bases, the J end lost 2 bases, and 9 bases lay between the germline ends. From germline, CDR1 is SGHTA and CDR2 FQGNSA. There are 14 residues in the CDR3. The DNA of the CDR3 is TGTGCCAGCAGCTTGGCTCGTCTCACAGATACGCAGTATTTT. It encodes CASSLARLTDTQYF.

In its sample, this clonotype was seen a few times. The rearrangement joins TRBV28 to TRBJ2-7; TRBD2 agrees at 8 bases. This CDR3 has 14 amino acids. J lost 5 bases, V lost 5 bases, and 8 bases had no gene match. CDR1 and CDR2 from the germline V gene are MDHEN and SYDVKM. The chain's CDR3 is CASSPPRGGDEQYV. Here the CDR3 DNA reads TGTGCCAGCAGTCCTCCCCGGGGGGGGGACGAGCAGTACGTC.

This clonotype was found a few times. The genes are TRBV25-1 and TRBJ2-3; a possible D gene is TRBD2 (6 bases). Trimming removed 6 bases at V and 1 base at J, with 11 bases between. The V gene's germline CDR1 is MGHDK and CDR2 SYGVNS. CDR3 length equals 14 residues. The CDR3: CASSPGLGTDTQYF. The CDR3 coding sequence is TGTGCCAGCAGCCCGGGACTGGGCACAGATACGCAGTATTTT.

This clonotype was detected many times. The gene calls are TRBV7-3 and TRBJ2-6, with a weak D call TRBD1 (5 bases). CDR1 is SGHTA, CDR2 FQGTGA, per germline. The CDR3 is made up of 15 amino acids. Trimming shortened V by 2 bases and J by 2 bases, and 7 bases separated the two germline ends. The CDR3 protein is CASSLQGPGANVLTF. The CDR3 nucleotides read TGTGCCAGCAGCTTACAGGGCCCTGGGGCCAACGTCCTGACTTTC.

The chain recombines TRBV4-1 with TRBJ1-2; 7 positions agree with TRBD1. CDR3 length: 22 residues. Per the germline V gene, CDR1 is MGHRA and CDR2 is YSYEKL. The V gene end was trimmed by 2 bases and the J gene end by 4 bases; junction bases not matched to a gene: 28. CDR3 residues: CASSQLPTRDSPNPASSYGYTF. The CDR3 nucleotides are TGCGCCAGCAGCCAACTCCCGACCCGGGACAGCCCTAATCCCGCCTCATCCTATGGCTACACCTTC.

V is TRBV5-1 and J is TRBJ1-5; D not resolved. V was clipped by 5 bases and J by 5 bases, with 17 bases between them. CDR1 and CDR2 (germline): SGHRS, YFSETQ. CDR3 length: 15 amino acids. The CDR3 sequence is CASSYRGNPDQPQHF. CDR3 in DNA: TGCGCCAGCAGTTACCGTGGGAACCCGGATCAGCCCCAGCATTTT. The whole variable domain, filled in from reference TRBV5-1 and TRBJ1-5, reads KAGVTQTPRYLIKTRGQQVTLSCSPISGHRSVSWYQQTPGQGLQFLFEYFSETQRNKGNFPGRFSGRQFSNSRSEMNVSTLELGDSALYLCASSYRGNPDQPQHFGDGTRLSIL.

This clonotype was detected many times. This chain connects TRBV7-2 to TRBJ2-3; D perhaps matches TRBD2 (6 bases). From germline, CDR1 is SGHTA and CDR2 FQGNSA. The CDR3 covers 11 residues. V was clipped by 4 bases and J by 10 bases, with 9 bases between them. The CDR3 loop is CASSSSVPQYF. Here the CDR3 DNA reads TGTGCCAGCAGCTCTAGCGTTCCGCAGTATTTT.

The V call is TRBV7-2, the J call TRBJ2-3, with TRBD2 identical over 9 bases. Germline CDR1 reads SGHTA; CDR2 reads FQGNSA. After removal of 5 bases from V and 1 base from J, the junction contained 7 bases not matched to a gene. This CDR3 comprises 16 residues. The CDR3 is CASSPFQRGGTDTQYF. CDR3 DNA sequence: TGTGCCAGCAGCCCATTCCAGCGGGGGGGCACAGATACGCAGTATTTT.

This clonotype was seen once. The chain links TRBV24-1 to TRBJ2-6; D gene uncertain. The CDR3 has 17 residues. V was clipped by 0 bases and J by 0 bases, with 8 bases between them. Germline V CDR1 and CDR2: KGHDR, SFDVKD. The CDR3 sequence is CATSDLAEPSGANVLTF. As DNA, the CDR3 is TGTGCCACCAGTGATTTGGCGGAACCCTCTGGGGCCAACGTCCTGACTTTC.

This clonotype showed up just a few times. The chain recombines TRBV10-3 with TRBJ2-3, with D maybe TRBD1 (6 bases). CDR1 and CDR2 from the germline V gene are ENHRY and SYGVKD. The CDR3 is 14 amino acids. V lost 6 bases and J 6 bases, leaving 16 bases between the germline ends. CDR3 sequence: CAIRAAQGTDTQYF. CDR3 nucleotides: TGTGCCATCAGGGCAGCCCAGGGGACGGATACGCAGTATTTT.

This clonotype was counted at least ten times. The chain couples TRBV5-1 to TRBJ2-7, with TRBD1 matching over 7 bases. The J segment lost 3 bases and the V segment lost 1 base, leaving 7 bases of the junction unmatched. Germline CDR1 is SGHRS and CDR2 is YFSETQ. This CDR3 comprises 15 residues. The DNA for the CDR3 is TGCGCCAGCAGCTTGAAGCCAGGGGGTCTCTACGAGCAGTACGTC. It encodes CASSLKPGGLYEQYV.

In its sample, this clonotype was seen a few times. A read error may produce the germline difference seen at one junction end. V and J are TRBV5-1 and TRBJ2-2; D possibly corresponds to TRBD2 (5 bases). CDR1 and CDR2 (germline): SGHRS, YFSETQ. This CDR3 region has 16 residues. CDR3: CASSPGGRANAGELFF. The CDR3 region has the DNA TGCGCCAGCAGCCCCGGAGGACGGGCGAACGCCGGGGAGCTGTTTTTT.

This clonotype was counted at least ten times. The chain recombines TRBV5-1 with TRBJ2-4, with D possibly being TRBD1 or TRBD2 (5 bases each). Germline V gene sequence: CDR1 SGHRS, CDR2 YFSETQ. The CDR3 has 16 residues. V gave up 2 bases and J gave up 0 bases, with 12 bases separating them. CDR3 residues: CASSFAGTLAKNIQYF. The DNA of the CDR3 is TGCGCCAGCAGCTTCGCAGGGACCCTAGCCAAAAACATTCAGTACTTC.

Here the CDR3 DNA reads TGTGCCAGCACTAAGTCGGGAGTCCCCACCTACGAGCAGTACTTC. Protein: CASTKSGVPTYEQYF. The chain employs TRBV6-2 or TRBV6-3 and TRBJ2-7; possible D gene TRBD2, 6 bases. Germline CDR1 MNHEY, CDR2 SVGEGT. This CDR3 comprises 15 residues. V was shortened by 7 bases and J by 2 bases, with 18 bases between the two germline ends.

The chain uses TRBV5-1 and TRBJ2-1; 7 bases line up with TRBD1. Per the germline V gene, CDR1 is SGHRS and CDR2 is YFSETQ. V was clipped by 4 bases and J by 8 bases; unmatched bases: 6. CDR3 length: 13 amino acids. CDR3 amino acids: CASSHDRVYEQFF. In DNA, the CDR3 is TGCGCCAGCAGCCACGACAGGGTCTATGAGCAGTTCTTC.

The chain has TRBV10-3 and TRBJ2-5; D might be TRBD1 (7 bases). Between the trimmed V and J ends, which lost 4 bases and 3 bases, there was a span of 15 bases. Germline V CDR1 and CDR2: ENHRY, SYGVKD. The CDR3 is 15 amino acids. The chain's CDR3 is CAISASGGGEETQYF. The CDR3 DNA is TGTGCCATCAGTGCGTCAGGAGGGGGCGAAGAGACCCAGTACTTC.

This clonotype was seen ten or more times. The rearrangement links TRBV5-1 to TRBJ2-7; D may be TRBD1 (6 bases). V was shortened by 3 bases and J by 3 bases, with 10 bases between the two germline ends. The CDR3 has 13 amino acids. Per germline, CDR1 SGHRS and CDR2 YFSETQ. The chain's CDR3 is CASSSTGFYEQYF. In DNA form, the CDR3 reads TGCGCCAGCAGCTCGACAGGATTCTACGAGCAGTACTTC.

The gene calls are TRBV24-1 and TRBJ2-2; possibly TRBD1 or TRBD2 for D (5 bases each). The germline V gene has CDR1 KGHDR and CDR2 SFDVKD. V gave up 3 bases and J gave up 2 bases, with 18 bases separating them. The CDR3 loop spans 18 amino acids. The CDR3 DNA reads TGTGCCACCAGTGATCCGCCGGGACCTCTAACAAACACCGGGGAGCTGTTTTTT. Protein: CATSDPPGPLTNTGELFF.

This clonotype was detected only a few times. This chain joins TRBV5-1 and TRBJ1-1; tentative D call: TRBD1 (6 bases). The V end was cut by 4 bases, the J end by 0 bases, with 16 bases between. From germline, CDR1 is SGHRS and CDR2 YFSETQ. CDR3 length: 16 residues. In DNA form, the CDR3 reads TGCGCCAGCAGCGAACCCAGGGGCCCCCTGAACACTGAAGCTTTCTTT. Translating it yields CASSEPRGPLNTEAFF.

The J gene is TRBJ2-7, the V gene TRBV7-3; D perhaps matches TRBD2 (6 bases). Germline values: CDR1 SGHTA, CDR2 FQGTGA. Deletions cut 5 bases from V and 4 bases from J, with 21 bases between. The CDR3 covers 16 residues. This CDR3 reads CASSPGPGDPYYEQYF. CDR3 DNA sequence: TGTGCCAGCAGCCCCGGCCCGGGGGACCCTTATTACGAGCAGTACTTC.

The V gene is TRBV20-1, the J gene TRBJ1-2; D might be TRBD1 (6 bases). V was pared by 0 bases and J by 4 bases, with 9 bases between. This CDR3 region has 13 residues. From germline, CDR1 is DFQATT and CDR2 SNEGSKA (reference sequence). As DNA, the CDR3 is TGCAGTGCTAGAGAAGGGGGTGCCTATGGCTACACCTTC. Protein product: CSAREGGAYGYTF.